The 14 T cell receptor beta chains given below trace back to one sample, sequenced in a study of shared clonotypes between healthy human individuals. The data were produced by immunoSEQ multiplex PCR, yet TCRdb's version contains in-frame clones alone and is incomplete. The data contain approximately 720,000 clones, around 72% of them singletons. The sequenced material came from memory CD4+ T cells sorted from blood. Subset defined: CD45RA-negative fraction. These receptors all stem from a woman in her 30s in good health.

The CDR3 reads CASSSVPRGPYTATDTQYF. The CDR3 region has the DNA TGTGCCAGCAGCTCCGTCCCGCGCGGGCCCTATACCGCCACAGATACGCAGTATTTT. This rearrangement joins TRBV13 to TRBJ2-3; D is possibly TRBD2 (5 bases). Trimming took 4 bases from V and 2 from J, leaving 25 bases between them. This CDR3 is built from 19 residues. The germline V gene has CDR1 PRHDT and CDR2 FYEKMQ (reference sequence).

This chain uses TRBV6-1 with TRBJ2-1, with 9 bases aligning to TRBD2. V trimming: 3 bases; J trimming: 7 bases; junction bases outside the gene matches: 4. CDR3 size: 14 residues. Germline loops: CDR1 MNHNS, CDR2 SASEGT. The CDR3 DNA reads TGTGCCAGCAGTGAGGTAGCGGGAGTGAATGAGCAGTTCTTC. This encodes CASSEVAGVNEQFF.

The V and J genes are TRBV19 and TRBJ1-3; 9 bases fit TRBD1. The germline V gene encodes CDR1 LNHDA and CDR2 SQIVND (reference sequence). The CDR3 is 14 residues long. J was trimmed by 7 bases and V by 9 bases; bases with no gene match: 10. DNA of the CDR3: TGTGCCAGCCGAAATGAAGGGACAGGGAACACCATATATTTT. Translated: CASRNEGTGNTIYF.

This clone showed up just once. This rearrangement joins TRBV2 to TRBJ2-7, with D possibly TRBD2 on 5 matching bases. CDR3 length equals 15 residues. Looked up from germline, CDR1 is SNHLY and CDR2 is FYNNEI. V lost 4 bases and J lost 0, with 13 bases in between. The CDR3 bases are TGTGCCAGCAGTGGACCGCTAGCTCTCTCCTACGAGCAGTACTTC. It translates to CASSGPLALSYEQYF.

The gene calls are TRBV11-2 and TRBJ2-3; D possibly corresponds to TRBD2 (6 bases). The CDR3 contains 15 residues. CDR1 is SGHAT, CDR2 FQNNGV, per germline. V was cut by 5 bases and J by 3 bases, with 15 bases left in between. CDR3 nucleotide sequence: TGTGCCAGCAGCCTTATAGCGGCGGGGACAGATACGCAGTATTTT. Protein: CASSLIAAGTDTQYF. Supplemented by reference TRBV11-2 and TRBJ2-3, the full variable domain reads EAGVAQSPRYKIIEKRQSVAFWCNPISGHATLYWYQQILGQGPKLLIQFQNNGVVDDSQLPKDRFSAERLKGVDSTLKIQPAKLEDSAVYLCASSLIAAGTDTQYFGPGTRLTVL.

Many counts were recorded for this clone. J is TRBJ2-7 and V is TRBV19; tentative D call: TRBD1 (6 bases). The CDR3 length is 16 residues. Trimming shortened V by 4 bases and J by 0 bases, and 16 bases separated the two germline ends. The germline V gene encodes CDR1 LNHDA and CDR2 SQIVND (reference sequence). Here the CDR3 DNA reads TGTGCCAGTAGTACTCAGGGGACCCGGAGCTCCTACGAGCAGTACTTC. It yields the protein CASSTQGTRSSYEQYF.

The gene calls are TRBV2 and TRBJ2-2, with 9 nucleotides matching TRBD1. This CDR3 has 16 amino acids. In germline, CDR1 is SNHLY, CDR2 FYNNEI. Germline trimming cut 7 bases from V and 0 bases from J; bases unmatched to any gene: 6. The CDR3 DNA is TGTGCCAGCACCACCACAGGGGGCGCGAACACCGGGGAGCTGTTTTTT. It encodes CASTTTGGANTGELFF.

The gene calls are TRBV30 and TRBJ2-1; no reliable D call. Germline V gene lookup returns CDR1 GTSNPN and CDR2 SVGIG (reference sequence). This CDR3 is 15 amino acids long. V lost 0 bases to trimming and J lost 9 bases, with 18 bases between them. The CDR3 coding sequence is TGTGCCTGGAGTGTACCCCGGACCCTAGGCGGTGAGCAGTTCTTC. This sequence encodes CAWSVPRTLGGEQFF.

The genes are TRBV5-4 and TRBJ2-3, with 12 bases aligning to TRBD2. This CDR3 is built from 17 residues. The V gene end was trimmed by 0 bases and the J gene end by 3 bases; junction bases not matched to a gene: 5. Germline assignment: CDR1 SGHNT and CDR2 YYREEE (reference sequence). CDR3 bases: TGTGCCAGCAGCTTGGAGAGACTAGCGGGGGTGACAGATACGCAGTATTTT. Translating gives CASSLERLAGVTDTQYF.

This chain links TRBV7-9 with TRBJ2-7, with 9 positions matching TRBD2. Trimming removed 3 bases from V and 7 bases from J; junction bases left unmatched: 10. The CDR3 totals 15 residues. Germline V lookup: CDR1 SEHNR, CDR2 FQNEAQ (reference sequence). This chain's CDR3 is CASSLVLAGSLEQYF. The CDR3 DNA reads as TGTGCCAGCAGCTTGGTACTAGCGGGCTCGTTGGAGCAGTACTTC.

This clone appeared a few times. The chain combines TRBV5-8 with TRBJ2-5; 8 nucleotides line up with TRBD2. The germline CDR1 and CDR2 sequences are SGHTS and YDEGEE. CDR3 length equals 18 residues. With 0 bases clipped from V and 4 bases from J, the junction kept 14 bases outside the gene matches. CDR3 DNA: TGTGCCAGCAGCTTGGTGCTTGACGGGGGGGTTTCCCCAGAGACCCAGTACTTC. Protein sequence: CASSLVLDGGVSPETQYF.

Concerning this clone: One end of the junction does not line up with germline, which may come from a read error. This chain connects TRBV5-1 to TRBJ2-5, with 8 bases identical to TRBD2. CDR3 size: 15 residues. The germline gives CDR1 SGHRS, CDR2 YFSETQ. CDR3: CASSLGGRRQETQYF. CDR3 nucleotide sequence: TGCGCCAGCAGTTTGGGCGGGAGGCGGCAAGAGACCCAGTACTTC.

This chain links TRBV28 with TRBJ1-2; TRBD1 agrees at 7 bases. CDR1 and CDR2 (germline): MDHEN, SYDVKM. This CDR3 has 14 amino acids. Trimming took 5 bases from V and 1 from J; bases not matched to a gene: 4. The CDR3 DNA is TGTGCCAGCAGTCGACGACAGGGTAACTATGGCTACACCTTC. The encoded protein is CASSRRQGNYGYTF.

This clone occurred once. The chain recombines TRBV11-2 with TRBJ2-7; 9 positions match TRBD2. The CDR3 spans 15 residues. Germline values: CDR1 SGHAT, CDR2 FQNNGV. V lost 8 bases to trimming and J lost 0 bases; unmatched junction nucleotides: 8. The CDR3 DNA sequence: TGTGCCAGCGTTCCGACTAGCGGAGTCTCCTACGAGCAGTACTTC. Translated, it gives CASVPTSGVSYEQYF.